Listed below are T cell receptor beta chains from one sample, sequenced in a study of Ad26.COV2.S vaccination and SARS-CoV-2 variants. Profiled with immunoSEQ multiplex PCR; TCRdb holds only in-frame clones, not every one. This table holds some 350,000 clones, approximately 90% found once. Source: peripheral blood, taken after recovery from COVID-19. These receptors originate from a human donor who had recovered from COVID-19. CDR3s include the opening cysteine and the closing phenylalanine or tryptophan. D genes are given only for firm matches. Some rows mark clone size as missing; the rest say once, few, many or name a class of expanded clone.

clone_size	d_call	cdr3_length	v_call	j_call	cdr3_aa	cdr3_nt
NA	NA	13	TRBV3-1/TRBV3-2	TRBJ2-1	CASSLDGGREQFF	TGTGCCAGCAGCCTGGACGGGGGGCGTGAGCAGTTCTTC
NA	NA	14	TRBV5-1	TRBJ1-2	CASSFGSSSYGYTF	TGCGCCAGCAGCTTTGGTTCAAGCTCCTATGGCTACACCTTC
NA	NA	16	TRBV4-1	TRBJ1-1	CASSQVTGRGNTEAFF	TGCGCCAGCAGCCAAGTTACAGGGAGGGGGAACACTGAAGCTTTCTTT
NA	NA	13	TRBV2	TRBJ2-7	CASSDVGYGEQYF	TGTGCCAGCAGTGATGTAGGGTACGGCGAGCAGTACTTC
NA	NA	12	TRBV29-1	TRBJ2-7	CSVVQGSYEQYF	TGCAGCGTCGTACAGGGTTCCTACGAGCAGTACTTT
NA	TRBD1	14	TRBV5-1	TRBJ1-1	CASSLARGRTEAFF	TGCGCCAGCAGCTTGGCCAGGGGGCGGACTGAAGCTTTCTTT
NA	NA	18	TRBV6-1	TRBJ2-2	CASSEFAYRIANTGELFF	TGTGCCAGCAGTGAATTCGCGTACAGAATCGCGAACACCGGGGAGCTGTTTTTT
NA	NA	12	TRBV5-8	TRBJ2-5	CASSPERKTQYF	TGTGCCAGCAGCCCGGAGCGAAAGACCCAGTACTTC
NA	NA	16	TRBV28	TRBJ1-5	CASIHLGSGENQPQHF	TGTGCCAGCATCCACTTAGGTAGCGGGGAGAATCAGCCCCAGCATTTT
few	NA	13	TRBV10-3	TRBJ1-1	CATILTGGTEAFF	TGTGCCACGATATTAACAGGAGGCACTGAAGCTTTCTTT
NA	TRBD2	15	TRBV9	TRBJ2-1	CASSAGGASYNEQFF	TGTGCCAGCAGCGCCGGGGGGGCTTCCTACAATGAGCAGTTCTTC
NA	NA	16	TRBV7-8	TRBJ2-2	CASSAGQSGWTGELFF	TGTGCCAGCAGTGCTGGACAGAGTGGATGGACCGGGGAGCTGTTTTTT
once	NA	13	TRBV2	TRBJ1-1	CASRDSMNTEAFF	TGTGCCAGCAGGGACAGCATGAACACTGAAGCTTTCTTT
NA	NA	19	TRBV19	TRBJ2-4	CASSAGEGEIAAAKNIQYF	TGTGCCAGTAGTGCCGGTGAAGGGGAAATAGCCGCAGCCAAAAACATTCAGTACTTC
NA	TRBD1	16	TRBV6-1	TRBJ1-6	CASSDLWTGPYSPLHF	TGTGCCAGCAGTGATTTGTGGACAGGCCCCTATTCACCCCTCCACTTT
NA	NA	15	TRBV27	TRBJ2-3	CASSSEGERTDTQYF	TGTGCCAGCAGTTCGGAGGGAGAGCGCACAGATACGCAGTATTTT
NA	TRBD2	15	TRBV9	TRBJ2-1	CASSVTGGGINEQFF	TGTGCCAGCAGCGTAACTGGCGGGGGGATCAATGAGCAGTTCTTC
NA	TRBD2	16	TRBV4-1	TRBJ2-2	CASSQGPSGGTGELFF	TGCGCCAGCAGCCAGGGACCTAGCGGAGGTACCGGGGAGCTGTTTTTT
NA	TRBD1	17	TRBV28	TRBJ1-2	CASSLMSAGDRGDGYTF	TGTGCCAGCAGTTTAATGAGTGCGGGAGACAGGGGGGATGGCTACACCTTC
NA	NA	15	TRBV7-2	TRBJ2-1	CASSLVLSSYNEQFF	TGTGCCAGCAGCTTAGTTCTTAGCTCCTACAATGAGCAGTTCTTC
NA	NA	11	TRBV2	TRBJ2-5	CASRREETQYF	TGTGCCAGCAGAAGGGAAGAGACCCAGTACTTC
NA	NA	15	TRBV23-1	TRBJ2-7	CASSQFRRSSYEQYF	TGCGCCAGCAGTCAATTCCGAAGGTCCTCCTACGAGCAGTACTTC
NA	TRBD1	15	TRBV7-6	TRBJ1-1	CASSPSTGVNTEAFF	TGTGCCAGCAGCCCCTCCACAGGGGTAAACACTGAAGCTTTCTTT
NA	NA	13	TRBV3-1/TRBV3-2	TRBJ2-7	CASSRTPLDEQYF	TGTGCCAGCAGCCGTACTCCGTTGGACGAGCAGTACTTC
once	TRBD1	16	TRBV4-1	TRBJ2-2	CASSQVKGAIAGELFF	TGCGCCAGCAGCCAAGTAAAGGGGGCAATCGCCGGGGAGCTGTTTTTT
NA	TRBD2	16	TRBV9	TRBJ2-1	CASSVTSGSSYNEQFF	TGTGCCAGCAGCGTGACTAGCGGCTCCTCCTACAATGAGCAGTTCTTC
NA	NA	13	TRBV9	TRBJ2-3	CASSVATRDTQYF	TGTGCCAGCAGCGTAGCTACGAGAGATACGCAGTATTTT
NA	NA	13	TRBV2	TRBJ2-5	CASRAWTQETQYF	TGTGCCAGCAGGGCATGGACCCAAGAGACCCAGTACTTC
NA	NA	12	TRBV27	TRBJ2-2	CASSRNTGELFF	TGTGCCAGCAGCCGAAACACCGGGGAGCTGTTTTTT
NA	NA	15	TRBV9	TRBJ1-6	CASSPGRDRGSPLHF	TGTGCCAGCAGCCCAGGGCGGGACCGTGGTTCACCCCTCCACTTT